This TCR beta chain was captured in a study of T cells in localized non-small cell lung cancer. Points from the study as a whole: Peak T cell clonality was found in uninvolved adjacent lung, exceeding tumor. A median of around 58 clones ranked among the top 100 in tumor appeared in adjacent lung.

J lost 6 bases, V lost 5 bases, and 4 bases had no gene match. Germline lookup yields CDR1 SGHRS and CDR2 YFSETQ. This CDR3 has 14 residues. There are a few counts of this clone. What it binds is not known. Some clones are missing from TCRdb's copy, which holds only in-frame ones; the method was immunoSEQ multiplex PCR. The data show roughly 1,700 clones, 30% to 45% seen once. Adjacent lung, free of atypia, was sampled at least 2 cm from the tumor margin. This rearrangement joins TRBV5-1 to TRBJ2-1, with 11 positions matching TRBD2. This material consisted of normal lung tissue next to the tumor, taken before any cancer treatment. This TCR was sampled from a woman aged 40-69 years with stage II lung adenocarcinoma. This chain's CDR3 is CASRLAGDFNEQFF. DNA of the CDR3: TGCGCCAGCAGACTAGCGGGGGATTTCAATGAGCAGTTCTTC.